These 14 T cell receptor beta chains were all obtained from the same sample, sequenced in a study of OX40 agonist ivuxolimab in advanced cancers. Profiled with immunoSEQ multiplex PCR; TCRdb holds only in-frame clones, not every one. The sample carries approximately 54,000 clones, about 91% recorded once. The material sequenced was CD4+ or CD8+ T cells sorted from blood, taken in a trial of the OX40 agonist ivuxolimab. These receptors were collected from an adult with an advanced solid tumor such as melanoma, head and neck, liver or kidney cancer.

The V and J genes are TRBV7-9 and TRBJ2-3, with 11 nucleotides matching TRBD2. CDR1 SEHNR and CDR2 FQNEAQ come from the germline V gene (reference sequence). V lost 3 bases, J lost 4 bases, and 3 bases stayed unmatched. The CDR3 extends over 15 amino acids. The CDR3 DNA follows: TGTGCCAGCAGCTTTAGCGGGGGGGCCTCAGATACGCAGTATTTT. Its protein product is CASSFSGGASDTQYF.

This clone was found once. The chain links TRBV4-2 to TRBJ2-3; 8 nucleotides match TRBD2. V lost 2 bases and J lost 5; bases outside the gene matches: 12. The CDR3 runs 17 residues. Germline loops: CDR1 LGHNA, CDR2 YNFKEQ. This chain's CDR3 is CASSQTLSGIYGDTQYF. As DNA, the CDR3 is TGTGCCAGCAGCCAAACCCTTAGCGGGATCTATGGAGATACGCAGTATTTT.

This chain uses TRBV19 with TRBJ1-1, with D hard to call. Trimming left V 1 base short and J 6 bases short, with 9 bases between. This CDR3 spans 13 amino acids. Germline V gene lookup returns CDR1 LNHDA and CDR2 SQIVND (reference sequence). The CDR3 DNA reads as TGTGCCAGTAGTATAGCCGTCGGGGCTGAAGCTTTCTTT. Residues: CASSIAVGAEAFF.

The V and J genes are TRBV12-5 and TRBJ1-1; 8 bases agree with TRBD1. With 9 bases clipped from V and 4 bases from J, the junction kept 13 bases outside the gene matches. The germline gives CDR1 LGHNT, CDR2 FRNRAP. The CDR3 loop spans 15 amino acids. CDR3 DNA: TGTGCTAGCTCCCAGGGGGCAAGCGCGGGCACTGAAGCTTTCTTT. It codes for CASSQGASAGTEAFF.

This chain uses TRBV7-6 with TRBJ2-7; tentative D call: TRBD1 (5 bases). Germline assignment: CDR1 SGHVS and CDR2 FNYEAQ. The CDR3 has 12 residues. Trimming took off 1 base at V and 6 bases at J, with 7 bases between the two ends. The CDR3 loop reads CASSLGRVEQYF. CDR3 DNA: TGTGCCAGCAGCTTAGGCAGGGTCGAGCAGTACTTC.

This rearrangement joins TRBV4-2 to TRBJ2-2; D is unclear. Germline assignment: CDR1 LGHNA and CDR2 YNFKEQ. Trimming cost V 3 bases and J 2 bases, with 7 bases left between them. This CDR3 is built from 14 residues. CDR3 coding DNA: TGTGCCAGCAGCCAGGGTATAAACACCGGGGAGCTGTTTTTT. It is translated as CASSQGINTGELFF.

J is TRBJ1-1 and V is TRBV7-9; D unclear. This CDR3 has 13 amino acids. Germline V gene lookup returns CDR1 SEHNR and CDR2 FQNEAQ (reference sequence). Deletions cut 3 bases from V and 4 bases from J, with 9 bases between. CDR3 residues: CASSFSLGTEAFF. The CDR3 coding sequence is TGTGCCAGCAGCTTTAGTCTGGGCACTGAAGCTTTCTTT.

This chain links TRBV14 with TRBJ2-3; possible D gene TRBD2, 6 bases. CDR1 and CDR2 from the germline V gene are SGHDN and FVKESK. Trimming left V 2 bases short and J 8 bases short, with 8 bases between. The CDR3 runs to 12 residues. CDR3 loop: CASSQLAVTQYF. CDR3 sequence (DNA): TGTGCCAGCAGCCAATTAGCGGTTACGCAGTATTTT.

The chain uses TRBV5-1 and TRBJ2-5, with unresolved D. Germline-derived CDR1 and CDR2 are SGHRS and YFSETQ. This CDR3 has 11 amino acids. The V gene lost 5 bases and the J gene lost 5 bases, with 7 bases spanning the gap. The CDR3 nucleotides are TGCGCCAGCAGTGAACGGGAGACCCAGTACTTC. This gives the protein CASSERETQYF.

The chain combines TRBV19 with TRBJ1-5; D gene unclear. Germline V gene data show CDR1 as LNHDA and CDR2 as SQIVND (reference sequence). The CDR3 extends over 13 amino acids. V gave up 2 bases and J gave up 3 bases, with 5 bases separating them. CDR3 amino acids: CASSIKLNQPQHF. The CDR3 DNA is TGTGCCAGTAGTATAAAACTCAATCAGCCCCAGCATTTT.

This chain uses TRBV27 with TRBJ1-5; D might be TRBD1 (5 bases). Germline V lookup: CDR1 MNHEY, CDR2 SMNVEV (reference sequence). Trimming left V 5 bases short and J 2 bases short, with 10 bases between. The CDR3 length is 14 residues. CDR3 sequence (DNA): TGTGCCAGCAGTGAAAGGGGAGGCAATCAGCCCCAGCATTTT. Its protein product is CASSERGGNQPQHF.

This CDR3 is CASSYGGASTDTQYF. The CDR3 DNA reads as TGTGCCAGCAGTTACGGAGGAGCTAGCACAGATACGCAGTATTTT. This chain connects TRBV6-5 to TRBJ2-3; D perhaps matches TRBD2 (5 bases). The CDR3 has 15 residues. With 2 bases removed from V and 0 bases from J, the gap between germline ends came to 9 bases. The germline V gene has CDR1 MNHEY and CDR2 SVGAGI.

The chain employs TRBV5-1 and TRBJ2-7, with 8 positions matching TRBD2. V trimming: 0 bases; J trimming: 2 bases; junction bases outside the gene matches: 13. The V gene's germline CDR1 is SGHRS and CDR2 YFSETQ. The CDR3 has 18 amino acids. The CDR3 loop reads CASSLANLQRGIPYEQYF. In DNA, the CDR3 is TGCGCCAGCAGCTTGGCCAATCTGCAGCGGGGGATTCCCTACGAGCAGTACTTC.

This clone was observed a single time. The gene calls are TRBV7-9 and TRBJ2-3, with D uncertain. The CDR3 contains 12 residues. Trimming took 6 bases from V and 1 from J, leaving 5 bases between them. Germline V gene lookup returns CDR1 SEHNR and CDR2 FQNEAQ (reference sequence). CDR3 bases: TGTGCCAGCAGACCGGGCACAGATACGCAGTATTTT. This sequence encodes CASRPGTDTQYF.